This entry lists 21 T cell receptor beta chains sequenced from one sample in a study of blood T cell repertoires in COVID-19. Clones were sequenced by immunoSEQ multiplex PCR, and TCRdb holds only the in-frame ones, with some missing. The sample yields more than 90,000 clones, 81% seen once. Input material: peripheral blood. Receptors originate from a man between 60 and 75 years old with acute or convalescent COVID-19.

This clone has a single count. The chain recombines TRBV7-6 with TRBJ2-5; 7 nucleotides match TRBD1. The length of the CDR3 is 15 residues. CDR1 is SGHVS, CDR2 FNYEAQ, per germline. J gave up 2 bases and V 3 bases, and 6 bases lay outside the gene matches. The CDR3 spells CASSLSAGGQETQYF. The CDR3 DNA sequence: TGTGCCAGCAGCTTGTCGGCAGGGGGTCAAGAGACCCAGTACTTC.

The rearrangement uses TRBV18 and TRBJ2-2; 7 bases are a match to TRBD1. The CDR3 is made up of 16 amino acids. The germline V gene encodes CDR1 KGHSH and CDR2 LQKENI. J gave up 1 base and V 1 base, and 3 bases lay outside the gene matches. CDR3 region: CASSPQGTENTGELFF. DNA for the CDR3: TGTGCCAGCTCACCACAAGGGACAGAGAACACCGGGGAGCTGTTTTTT.

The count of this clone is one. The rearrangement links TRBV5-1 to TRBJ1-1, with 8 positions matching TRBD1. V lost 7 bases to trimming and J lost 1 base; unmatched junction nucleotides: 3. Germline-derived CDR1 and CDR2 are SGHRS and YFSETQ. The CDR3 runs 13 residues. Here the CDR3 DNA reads TGCGCCAGCCACGACAGGGGGAACACTGAAGCTTTCTTT. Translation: CASHDRGNTEAFF.

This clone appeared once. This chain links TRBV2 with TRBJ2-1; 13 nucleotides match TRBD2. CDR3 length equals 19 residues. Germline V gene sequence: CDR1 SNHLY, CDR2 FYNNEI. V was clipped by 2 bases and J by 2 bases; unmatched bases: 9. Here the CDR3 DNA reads TGTGCCAGCAGTGAAACTAGCGGGGGGGCTATATCGACCTACAATGAGCAGTTCTTC. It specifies CASSETSGGAISTYNEQFF.

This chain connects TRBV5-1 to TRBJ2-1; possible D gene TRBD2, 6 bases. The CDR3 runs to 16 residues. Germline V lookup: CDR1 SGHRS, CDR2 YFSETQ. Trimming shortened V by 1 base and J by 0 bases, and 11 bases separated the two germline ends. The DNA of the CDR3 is TGCGCCAGCAGCTTGTACGGGGGTGGCTCCTACAATGAGCAGTTCTTC. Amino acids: CASSLYGGGSYNEQFF.

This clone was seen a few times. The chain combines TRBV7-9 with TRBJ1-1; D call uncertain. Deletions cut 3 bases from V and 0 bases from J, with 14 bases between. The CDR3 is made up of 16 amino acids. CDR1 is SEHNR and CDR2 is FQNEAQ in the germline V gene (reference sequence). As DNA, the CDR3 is TGTGCCAGCAGCTTTCCTCGGGGAGGGATGAACACTGAAGCTTTCTTT. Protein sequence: CASSFPRGGMNTEAFF.

CDR3 nucleotides: TGTGCCACCAAGACAGGGAGCTCCTACGAGCAGTACTTC. It is translated as CATKTGSSYEQYF. The genes are TRBV6-5 and TRBJ2-7; 7 bases are a match to TRBD1. The germline gives CDR1 MNHEY, CDR2 SVGAGI. The length of the CDR3 is 13 residues. Trimming at V came to 10 bases and at J to 0 bases, leaving 6 bases not matched to a gene.

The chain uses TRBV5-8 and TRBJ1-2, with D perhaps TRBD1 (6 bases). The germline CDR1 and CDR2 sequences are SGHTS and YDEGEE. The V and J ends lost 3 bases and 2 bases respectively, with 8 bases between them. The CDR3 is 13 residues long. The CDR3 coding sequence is TGTGCCAGCAGCTCTCAGGGGAACTATGGCTACACCTTC. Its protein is CASSSQGNYGYTF.

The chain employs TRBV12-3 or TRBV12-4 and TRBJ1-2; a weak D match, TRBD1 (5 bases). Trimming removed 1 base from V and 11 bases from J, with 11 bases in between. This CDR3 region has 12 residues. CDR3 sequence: CASSLDQGRYTF. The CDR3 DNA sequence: TGTGCCAGCAGTTTAGATCAGGGCCGATACACCTTC.

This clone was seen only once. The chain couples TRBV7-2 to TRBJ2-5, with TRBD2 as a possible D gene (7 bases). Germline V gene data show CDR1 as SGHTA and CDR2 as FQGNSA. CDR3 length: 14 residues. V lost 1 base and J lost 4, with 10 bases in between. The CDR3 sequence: CASSLVAGAETQYF. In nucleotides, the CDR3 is TGTGCCAGCAGCTTAGTGGCGGGGGCAGAGACCCAGTACTTC.

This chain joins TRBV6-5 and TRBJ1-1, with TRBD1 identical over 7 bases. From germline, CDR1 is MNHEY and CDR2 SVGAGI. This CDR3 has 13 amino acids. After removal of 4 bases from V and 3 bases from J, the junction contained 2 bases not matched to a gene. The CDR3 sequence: CASSFQGDTEAFF. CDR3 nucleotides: TGTGCCAGCAGTTTTCAGGGGGACACTGAAGCTTTCTTT.

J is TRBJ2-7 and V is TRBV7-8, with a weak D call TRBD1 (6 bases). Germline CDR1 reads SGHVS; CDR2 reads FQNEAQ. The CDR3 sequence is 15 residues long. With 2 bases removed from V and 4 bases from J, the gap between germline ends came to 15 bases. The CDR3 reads CASSLSVAGVYEQYV. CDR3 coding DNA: TGTGCCAGCAGCTTATCGGTGGCAGGGGTTTACGAGCAGTACGTC.

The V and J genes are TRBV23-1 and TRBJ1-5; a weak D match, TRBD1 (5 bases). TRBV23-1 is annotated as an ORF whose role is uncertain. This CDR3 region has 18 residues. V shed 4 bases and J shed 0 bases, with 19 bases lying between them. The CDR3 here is CASSPRPSGGYSNQPQHF. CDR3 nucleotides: TGCGCCAGCAGTCCCCGGCCATCCGGGGGTTATAGCAATCAGCCCCAGCATTTT.

The CDR3 DNA follows: TGTGCCAGCAGCTCAAGAGGGGGCCACGACTACGAGCAGTACTTC. It codes for CASSSRGGHDYEQYF. V usage is TRBV21-1 and J usage is TRBJ2-7; the table calls TRBD1, which could not be checked here. TRBV21-1 is flagged as a pseudogene. This CDR3 has 15 residues.

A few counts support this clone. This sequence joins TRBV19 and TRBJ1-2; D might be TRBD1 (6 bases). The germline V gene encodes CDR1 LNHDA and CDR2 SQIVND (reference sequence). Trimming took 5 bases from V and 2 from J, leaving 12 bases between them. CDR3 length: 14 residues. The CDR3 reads CASSQITGNYGYTF. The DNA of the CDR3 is TGTGCCAGTAGTCAAATTACAGGGAACTATGGCTACACCTTC.

The CDR3 region has the DNA TGTGCCAGCAGCGTCCGTCCTAACACTGAAGCTTTCTTT. Its translation: CASSVRPNTEAFF. The chain links TRBV13 to TRBJ1-1, with D hard to call. The CDR3 runs 13 residues. Germline V gene lookup returns CDR1 PRHDT and CDR2 FYEKMQ (reference sequence). Trimming pared 5 bases from V and 2 bases from J, leaving 9 bases between.

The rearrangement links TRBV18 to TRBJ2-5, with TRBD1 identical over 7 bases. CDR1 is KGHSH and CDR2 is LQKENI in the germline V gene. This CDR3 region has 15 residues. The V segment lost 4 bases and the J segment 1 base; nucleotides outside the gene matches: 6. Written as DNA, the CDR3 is TGTGCCAGCTCACTGCGACAGGGCCCCCAAGAGACCCAGTACTTC. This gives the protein CASSLRQGPQETQYF.

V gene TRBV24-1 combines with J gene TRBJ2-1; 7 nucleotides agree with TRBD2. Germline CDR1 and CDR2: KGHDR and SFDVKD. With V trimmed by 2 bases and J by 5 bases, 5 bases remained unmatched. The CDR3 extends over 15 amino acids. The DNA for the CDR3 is TGTGCCACCAGTGATTCTATCCGGGGGGACAATGAGCAGTTCTTC. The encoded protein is CATSDSIRGDNEQFF.

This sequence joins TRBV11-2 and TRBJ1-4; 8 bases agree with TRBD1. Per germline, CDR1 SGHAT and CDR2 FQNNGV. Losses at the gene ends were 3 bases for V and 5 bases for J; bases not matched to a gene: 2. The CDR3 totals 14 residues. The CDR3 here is CASSFRDRNEKLFF. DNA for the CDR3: TGTGCCAGCAGCTTCCGGGACAGGAATGAAAAACTGTTTTTT. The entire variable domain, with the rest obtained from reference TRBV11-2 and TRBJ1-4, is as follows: EAGVAQSPRYKIIEKRQSVAFWCNPISGHATLYWYQQILGQGPKLLIQFQNNGVVDDSQLPKDRFSAERLKGVDSTLKIQPAKLEDSAVYLCASSFRDRNEKLFFGSGTQLSVL.

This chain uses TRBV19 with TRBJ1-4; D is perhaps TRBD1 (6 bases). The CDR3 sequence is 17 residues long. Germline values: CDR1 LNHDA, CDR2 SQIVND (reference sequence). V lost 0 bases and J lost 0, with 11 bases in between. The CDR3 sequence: CASSIEHRATTNEKLFF. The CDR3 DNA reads TGTGCCAGTAGTATAGAGCACAGGGCTACAACTAATGAAAAACTGTTTTTT.

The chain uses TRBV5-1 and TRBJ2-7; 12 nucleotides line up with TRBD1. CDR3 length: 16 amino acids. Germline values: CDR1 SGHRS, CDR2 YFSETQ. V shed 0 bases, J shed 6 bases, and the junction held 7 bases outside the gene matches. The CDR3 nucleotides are TGCGCCAGCAGCTTGGCCACCGGGACAGGGGGCATCGAGCAGTACTTC. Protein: CASSLATGTGGIEQYF.